One sample yielded the 19 T cell receptor beta chains listed below, sequenced in a study of cytomegalovirus exposure and HLA in healthy donors. Amplification used 60 Vbeta primers and 13 Jbeta primers. Method: immunoSEQ multiplex PCR; TCRdb's copy keeps in-frame clones and lacks some. This sample's clone table lists some 53,000 clones. The sequencing input was PBMCs. The receptors come from a woman in her sixties in good health and CMV-seropositive.

The rearrangement links TRBV28 to TRBJ2-7; 12 bases align to TRBD1. This CDR3 has 15 residues. V lost 3 bases, J lost 7 bases, and 7 bases stayed unmatched. CDR1 is MDHEN and CDR2 is SYDVKM in the germline V gene. The CDR3: CASSFRGQGAGEQYF. The CDR3 nucleotides read TGTGCCAGCAGTTTCCGGGGACAGGGGGCGGGAGAGCAGTACTTC.

V and J are TRBV15 and TRBJ1-5, with D maybe TRBD1 (6 bases). The V gene lost 4 bases and the J gene lost 7 bases, with 14 bases spanning the gap. The germline gives CDR1 LNHNV, CDR2 YYDKDF (reference sequence). CDR3 length: 14 amino acids. CDR3 protein: CATSIEQGPQPQHF. Written as DNA, the CDR3 is TGTGCCACCAGCATCGAACAGGGCCCCCAGCCCCAGCATTTT.

This sequence joins TRBV7-9 and TRBJ2-5, with 8 bases fitting TRBD2. Trimming removed 1 base from V and 2 bases from J; junction bases left unmatched: 6. The germline V gene encodes CDR1 SEHNR and CDR2 FQNEAQ (reference sequence). The CDR3 is made up of 16 amino acids. CDR3 region: CASSLVGSGVQETQYF. CDR3 nucleotides: TGTGCCAGCAGCTTAGTGGGTAGCGGGGTACAAGAGACCCAGTACTTC.

CDR3 nucleotide sequence: TGTGCCAGCAGCTTAGGTCGCAGGGGGGCCTCCTACAATGAGCAGTTCTTC. Its translation is CASSLGRRGASYNEQFF. This chain links TRBV11-2 with TRBJ2-1; possible D gene TRBD1, 7 bases. The CDR3 has 17 residues. Germline CDR1 reads SGHAT; CDR2 reads FQNNGV. Trimming left V 1 base short and J 0 bases short, with 13 bases between.

This sequence joins TRBV5-1 and TRBJ1-2; 9 bases fit TRBD1. CDR3 size: 18 residues. J gave up 0 bases and V 2 bases, and 11 bases lay outside the gene matches. In germline, CDR1 is SGHRS, CDR2 YFSETQ. CDR3 coding DNA: TGCGCCAGCAGCTTCAGTACACCCGGGACAGGGTCTAACTATGGCTACACCTTC. Translating gives CASSFSTPGTGSNYGYTF.

This chain uses TRBV6-5 with TRBJ2-7; a possible D gene is TRBD1 (5 bases). This CDR3 spans 12 amino acids. Per the germline V gene, CDR1 is MNHEY and CDR2 is SVGAGI. The V end lost 6 bases, the J end lost 3 bases, and 9 bases lay between the germline ends. The CDR3 DNA is TGTGCCAGCAGCGACAGTGTCTACGAGCAGTACTTC. It is translated as CASSDSVYEQYF.

The rearrangement joins TRBV15 to TRBJ1-2, with D uncertain. Germline values: CDR1 LNHNV, CDR2 YYDKDF (reference sequence). This CDR3 spans 16 amino acids. V was shortened by 5 bases and J by 0 bases, with 16 bases between the two germline ends. As DNA, the CDR3 is TGTGCCACCAGCGGACTCTATTTTGGGGCTAACTATGGCTACACCTTC. Residues: CATSGLYFGANYGYTF.

The J gene is TRBJ2-1, the V gene TRBV18; 8 bases fit TRBD1. The CDR3 covers 16 residues. Germline CDR1 and CDR2: KGHSH and LQKENI. V gave up 0 bases and J gave up 8 bases; unmatched junction bases: 9. For the CDR3, the DNA is TGTGCCAGCTCACCACCATCAGGGGGCGTAATGCATGAGCAGTTCTTC. Translation: CASSPPSGGVMHEQFF.

V is TRBV9 and J is TRBJ2-1; 8 bases match TRBD2. The germline gives CDR1 SGDLS, CDR2 YYNGEE. This CDR3 is 16 amino acids long. V gave up 4 bases and J gave up 0 bases; unmatched junction bases: 6. The CDR3 sequence: CASSTYGGGSYNEQFF. The CDR3 DNA reads TGTGCCAGCAGCACCTACGGGGGGGGCTCCTACAATGAGCAGTTCTTC.

This chain connects TRBV11-3 to TRBJ1-2; no firm D call. This CDR3 contains 14 residues. Germline assignment: CDR1 SGHNT and CDR2 YENEEA. Trimming took off 1 base at V and 8 bases at J, with 14 bases between the two ends. CDR3 sequence: CASSLGNTPRGYTF. As DNA, the CDR3 is TGTGCCAGCAGCTTAGGGAACACCCCTAGGGGCTACACCTTC.

The chain recombines TRBV18 with TRBJ2-3; D perhaps matches TRBD2 (5 bases). The CDR3 totals 13 residues. V lost 3 bases to trimming and J lost 4 bases, with 8 bases between them. CDR1 is KGHSH and CDR2 is LQKENI in the germline V gene. CDR3: CASSPSSPDTQYF. For the CDR3, the DNA is TGTGCCAGCTCACCGTCTAGCCCAGATACGCAGTATTTT.

The chain combines TRBV10-3 with TRBJ1-5; D unresolved. Germline V gene lookup returns CDR1 ENHRY and CDR2 SYGVKD. V lost 6 bases, J lost 7 bases, and 13 bases lay in between. The CDR3 is 13 amino acids. CDR3 protein: CAISGPEVQPQHF. In nucleotides, the CDR3 is TGTGCCATCAGCGGGCCGGAGGTGCAGCCCCAGCATTTT.

The chain joins TRBV6-1 to TRBJ2-7; 7 bases are a match to TRBD2. Trimming at V came to 6 bases and at J to 0 bases, leaving 8 bases not matched to a gene. This CDR3 contains 15 residues. Germline CDR1 reads MNHNS; CDR2 reads SASEGT. Here the CDR3 reads CASRATAGSSYEQYF. The CDR3 DNA reads as TGTGCCAGCAGGGCGACAGCGGGGAGCTCCTACGAGCAGTACTTC.

V is TRBV4-3 and J is TRBJ2-3; 11 bases match TRBD1. V was pared by 4 bases and J by 8 bases, with 14 bases of the junction left unmatched. Per germline, CDR1 LGHNA and CDR2 YSLEER. The CDR3 consists of 17 residues. This chain's CDR3 is CASSRKPVDRGQGTQYF. CDR3 in DNA: TGCGCCAGCAGCCGTAAACCCGTGGACAGGGGGCAGGGTACGCAGTATTTT.

The chain has TRBV7-2 and TRBJ2-3; 7 bases agree with TRBD2. This CDR3 contains 18 residues. The V and J ends lost 0 bases and 1 base, in that order; junction bases with no gene match: 10. From germline, CDR1 is SGHTA and CDR2 FQGNSA. This CDR3 is CASSLAVGRGTGTDTQYF. In DNA form, the CDR3 reads TGTGCCAGCAGCTTAGCGGTGGGGCGGGGGACGGGCACAGATACGCAGTATTTT.

This chain links TRBV2 with TRBJ2-7; TRBD2 matches at 7 bases. Per germline, CDR1 SNHLY and CDR2 FYNNEI. The V and J ends lost 0 bases and 6 bases, in that order; junction bases with no gene match: 5. The CDR3 consists of 14 residues. CDR3 sequence (DNA): TGTGCCAGCAGTGAAGCGGGGGGGATTCTCGAGCAGTACTTC. Its translation: CASSEAGGILEQYF.

The chain uses TRBV6-5 and TRBJ1-2, with D hard to call. The germline V gene has CDR1 MNHEY and CDR2 SVGAGI. The V and J ends lost 6 bases and 0 bases respectively, with 11 bases between them. The CDR3 consists of 14 residues. The CDR3 nucleotides read TGTGCCAGCAGCCGGACTAGTCCTAACTATGGCTACACCTTC. This encodes CASSRTSPNYGYTF.

This sequence joins TRBV9 and TRBJ2-3, with unresolved D. The CDR3 sequence is 14 residues long. V was cut by 0 bases and J by 4 bases, with 9 bases left in between. The germline V gene has CDR1 SGDLS and CDR2 YYNGEE. CDR3 in amino acids: CASSVEQYPDTQYF. DNA of the CDR3: TGTGCCAGCAGCGTAGAACAGTACCCAGATACGCAGTATTTT.

A remark on this clone: This sample also contains other DNA sequences that code for the same CDR3. The chain recombines TRBV7-9 with TRBJ1-1; D is unclear. This CDR3 has 15 residues. Germline CDR1 and CDR2: SEHNR and FQNEAQ (reference sequence). Trimming took off 1 base at V and 4 bases at J, with 13 bases between the two ends. CDR3 coding DNA: TGTGCCAGCAGCTTAGGGCTTCGGGGTTCCACTGAAGCTTTCTTT. Residues: CASSLGLRGSTEAFF.